The clone carrying this T cell receptor beta chain has just a few counts. Its antigen is unknown. Trimming cost V 11 bases and J 4 bases, with 14 bases left between them. CDR1 and CDR2 (germline): ENHRY, SYGVKD. This CDR3 is 13 amino acids long. With constant-segment primers, 5'RACE yielded cDNA libraries of TCR alpha and TCR beta that carried sample barcodes and UMIs. MiXCR, applied by TCRdb to the 5' RACE reads, yields one record per CDR3 protein. The data show roughly 200,000 distinct CDR3 sequences, with around 17% seen just once and roughly 2.6% held by the top ten. The data derive from a study of T-cell memory formation after mild COVID-19. Study results and caveats: Mainly CM and EM harbored the contracting CD4+ clones; mainly EMRA harbored the CD8+ ones. Second-wave clones that peaked on day 37 lacked confirmed SARS-CoV-2 specificity.

Sequenced material: PBMCs or a T cell subset sorted from them (not recorded which). The TCR sequence derives from an adult woman who had mild COVID-19 (a few samples of this study predate the infection). Cell type and time point are not known. The chain uses TRBV10-3 and TRBJ2-2; a weak D match, TRBD1 (6 bases). The CDR3 nucleotides are TGTGCCGCCAGACAGGCCCTCACCGGGGAGCTGTTTTTT. Encoded protein: CAARQALTGELFF.